The TCR beta chain described here comes from a study of shared clonotypes between healthy human individuals. Produced via immunoSEQ multiplex PCR; TCRdb's table is partial and in-frame only. Of about 490,000 clones listed, around 78% were seen once; the top ten hold roughly 13%. This clone has just a few counts. The clonotype originates from a woman between 40 and 50 years old in good health. Some clones in this sample may be carry-over from other donors' samples. The material sequenced was PBMCs.

The CDR3: CASSDGTGVQPQHF. CDR3 nucleotide sequence: TGTGCCAGCAGTGACGGGACAGGGGTTCAGCCCCAGCATTTT. The V gene is TRBV6-4, the J gene TRBJ1-5; 10 positions agree with TRBD1. V was pared by 2 bases and J by 6 bases, with 1 base of the junction left unmatched. Germline CDR1 reads MRHNA; CDR2 reads SNTAGT. This CDR3 has 14 amino acids.